This entry lists 3 T cell receptor beta chains sequenced from one sample in a study of response to subunit inactivated influenza vaccine. TCRdb reanalysed the RT-PCR reads using MiXCR and keeps one entry per CDR3 protein. The sample carries 500,000 to 550,000 distinct CDR3 sequences, 6.5% to 8% recorded once. The sample in question was PBMCs from blood, obtained 23 to 25 months after vaccination. Receptors originate from a man between 50 and 75 years old who received an inactivated influenza vaccine.

The chain carries TRBV11-1 and TRBJ1-4; the D is unclear. This CDR3 is 18 amino acids long. Per the germline V gene, CDR1 is SGHAT and CDR2 is FQDESV (reference sequence). Trimming pared 1 base from V and 8 bases from J, leaving 23 bases between. The CDR3 region is CASSLVRLGSRKVEKLFF. The CDR3 region has the DNA TGTGCCAGCAGCTTAGTTCGTTTGGGTTCTCGGAAGGTGGAAAAACTGTTTTTT.

This clonotype was observed at least ten times. The V call is TRBV29-1, the J call TRBJ1-1; no firm D call. Germline-derived CDR1 and CDR2 are SQVTM and ANQGSEA. This CDR3 contains 13 residues. V lost 3 bases and J 7 bases, leaving 15 bases between the germline ends. For the CDR3, the DNA is TGCAGCGTTGATAGCTCGCGGCAGGATGAAGCTTTCTTT. Its protein is CSVDSSRQDEAFF.

The rearrangement links TRBV11-2 to TRBJ1-1, with D unclear. Germline loops: CDR1 SGHAT, CDR2 FQNNGV. The CDR3 spans 14 residues. V was clipped by 1 base and J by 4 bases, with 10 bases between them. The CDR3 region is CASSLGVVSTEAFF. The CDR3 bases are TGTGCCAGCAGCTTAGGGGTAGTGAGCACTGAAGCTTTCTTT.